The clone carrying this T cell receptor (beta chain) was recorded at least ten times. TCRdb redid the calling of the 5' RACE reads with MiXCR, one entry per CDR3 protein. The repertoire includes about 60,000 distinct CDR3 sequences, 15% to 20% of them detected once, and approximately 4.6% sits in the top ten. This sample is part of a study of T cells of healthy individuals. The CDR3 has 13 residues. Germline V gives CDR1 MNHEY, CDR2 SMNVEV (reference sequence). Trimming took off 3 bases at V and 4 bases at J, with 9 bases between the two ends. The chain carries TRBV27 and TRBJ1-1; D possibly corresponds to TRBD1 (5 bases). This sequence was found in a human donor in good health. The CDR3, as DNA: TGTGCCAGCAGTTTCGGGGGTAGCACTGAAGCTTTCTTT. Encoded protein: CASSFGGSTEAFF.